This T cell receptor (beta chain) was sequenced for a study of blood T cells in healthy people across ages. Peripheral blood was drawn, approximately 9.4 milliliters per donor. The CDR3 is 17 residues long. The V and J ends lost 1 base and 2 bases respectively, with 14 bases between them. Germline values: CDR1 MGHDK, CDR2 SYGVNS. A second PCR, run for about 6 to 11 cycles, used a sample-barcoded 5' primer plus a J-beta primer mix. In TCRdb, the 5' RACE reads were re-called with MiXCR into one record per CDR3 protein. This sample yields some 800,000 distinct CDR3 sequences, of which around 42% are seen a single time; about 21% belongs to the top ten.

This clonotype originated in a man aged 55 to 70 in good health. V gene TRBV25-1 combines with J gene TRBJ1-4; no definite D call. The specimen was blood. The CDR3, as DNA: TGTGCCAGCAGTGAATTTACGGAGGGATGGACTAATGAAAAACTGTTTTTT. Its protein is CASSEFTEGWTNEKLFF.